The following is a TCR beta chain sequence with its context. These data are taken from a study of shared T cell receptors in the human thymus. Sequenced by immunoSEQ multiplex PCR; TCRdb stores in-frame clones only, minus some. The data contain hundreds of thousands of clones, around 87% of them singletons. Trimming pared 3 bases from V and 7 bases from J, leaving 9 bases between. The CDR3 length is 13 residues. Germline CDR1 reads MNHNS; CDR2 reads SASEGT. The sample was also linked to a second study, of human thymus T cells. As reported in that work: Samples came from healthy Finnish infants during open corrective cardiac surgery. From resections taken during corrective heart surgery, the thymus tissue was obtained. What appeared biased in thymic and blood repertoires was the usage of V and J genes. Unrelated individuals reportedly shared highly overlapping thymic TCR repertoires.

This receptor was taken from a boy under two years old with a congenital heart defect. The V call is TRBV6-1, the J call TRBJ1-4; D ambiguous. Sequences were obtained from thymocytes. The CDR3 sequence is CASSEQGGEKLFF. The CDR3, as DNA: TGTGCCAGCAGTGAGCAAGGCGGTGAAAAACTGTTTTTT.